This T cell receptor (beta chain) was found in a study of blood T cell repertoires in COVID-19. Some clones are missing from TCRdb's copy, which holds only in-frame ones; the method was immunoSEQ multiplex PCR. The sample contains approximately 150,000 clones, approximately 80% of which appear only once. CDR3 length: 12 residues. The V end lost 5 bases, the J end lost 4 bases, and 9 bases lay between the germline ends. Germline V CDR1 and CDR2: MRHNA, SNTAGT. Source material: PBMCs or T cells enriched from blood (not recorded which). The chain carries TRBV6-4 and TRBJ2-7; no clear D gene. The receptor's source is a man in his 70s who had been exposed to COVID-19. The CDR3 coding sequence is TGTGCCAGCAGTCCCGAACAGTACGAGCAGTACTTC. Protein: CASSPEQYEQYF.